This TCR beta chain was identified during a study of CD8 T cells in ankylosing spondylitis. This clonotype was found many times. The antigen is unknown. Germline V gives CDR1 SGDLS, CDR2 YYNGEE. The CDR3 runs to 15 residues. Trimming removed 0 bases from V and 7 bases from J, with 16 bases in between. The study, taken as a whole, reports: Significant enrichment of disease-linked clones was reported in matched ankylosing spondylitis synovial fluid.

Each CDR3 protein is one row after TCRdb ran MiXCR on the 5' RACE reads. In the table there are tens of thousands of distinct CDR3 sequences, just over 2.5% of which are singletons. The V call is TRBV9, the J call TRBJ1-1, with D possibly matching TRBD1 (5 bases). Sample: blood, either unsorted or a sorted T cell fraction (not recorded which). This receptor was obtained from a female donor with ankylosing spondylitis or in good health (not recorded which). Here the CDR3 reads CASSVGPKQDLEAFF. The CDR3 nucleotides read TGTGCCAGCAGCGTAGGTCCGAAACAGGACCTTGAAGCTTTCTTT.